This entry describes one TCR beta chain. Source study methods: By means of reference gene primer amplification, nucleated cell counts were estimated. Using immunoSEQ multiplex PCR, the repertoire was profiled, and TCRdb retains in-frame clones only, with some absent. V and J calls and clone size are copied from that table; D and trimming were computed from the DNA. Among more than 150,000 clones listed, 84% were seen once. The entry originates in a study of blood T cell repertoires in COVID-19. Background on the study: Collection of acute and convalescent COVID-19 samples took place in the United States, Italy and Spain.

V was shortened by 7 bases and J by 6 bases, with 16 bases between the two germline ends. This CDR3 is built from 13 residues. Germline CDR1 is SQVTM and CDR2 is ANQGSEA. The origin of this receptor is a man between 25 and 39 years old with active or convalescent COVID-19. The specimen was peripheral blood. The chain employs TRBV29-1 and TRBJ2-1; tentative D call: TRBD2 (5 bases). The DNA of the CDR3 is TGCAGCGCTCGGGGTGGGGAGAGCAATGAGCAGTTCTTC. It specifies CSARGGESNEQFF.